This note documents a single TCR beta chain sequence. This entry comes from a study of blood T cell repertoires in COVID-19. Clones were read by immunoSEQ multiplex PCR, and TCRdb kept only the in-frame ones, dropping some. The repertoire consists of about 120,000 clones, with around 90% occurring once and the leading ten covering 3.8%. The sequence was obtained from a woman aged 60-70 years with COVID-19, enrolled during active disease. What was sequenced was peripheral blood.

CDR3 sequence: CSVSPGTGGRNQPQHF. As DNA, the CDR3 is TGCAGCGTTTCCCCGGGGACAGGGGGACGCAATCAGCCCCAGCATTTT. The V call is TRBV29-1, the J call TRBJ1-5; 11 bases align to TRBD1. Germline loops: CDR1 SQVTM, CDR2 ANQGSEA. The CDR3 extends over 16 amino acids. With V trimmed by 5 bases and J by 2 bases, 8 bases remained unmatched. Combining the CDR3 with reference TRBV29-1 and TRBJ1-5 gives the whole variable domain SAVISQKPSRDICQRGTSLTIQCQVDSQVTMMFWYRQQPGQSLTLIATANQGSEATYESGFVIDKFPISRPNLTFSTLTVSNMSPEDSSIYLCSVSPGTGGRNQPQHFGDGTRLSIL.